This T cell receptor (beta chain) stems from a study of blood T cell repertoires in COVID-19. Turning to the study itself: Samples taken during acute and convalescent COVID-19 were collected in the United States, Italy and Spain. T cells, B-cell-depleted T cells, or PBMCs supplied cDNA or gDNA.

TCRdb keeps only in-frame clones here, not all; method: immunoSEQ multiplex PCR. The sample includes 250,000 to 300,000 clones, roughly 85% seen only once; the top ten take under 2.5%. Cohort 3 donors counted as recovered after two negative PCRs, clearance, or resolved symptoms. The junction had 9 bases not matched to a gene; V was cut back by 4 bases and J by 6 bases. The CDR3 is 17 residues long. Germline values: CDR1 SGHAT, CDR2 FQNNGV. Sequences were obtained from PBMCs or T cells enriched from blood (not recorded which). The TCR sequence derives from a woman between 45 and 60 years old who had recovered from COVID-19. The genes are TRBV11-2 and TRBJ2-1, with 13 bases lining up with TRBD2. This CDR3 reads CASSYGSLAGGGNEQFF. The CDR3 region has the DNA TGTGCCAGCAGCTACGGCTCACTAGCGGGAGGGGGCAATGAGCAGTTCTTC.